The rows below give T cell receptor beta chains drawn from one sample of a study of response to subunit inactivated influenza vaccine. Using its own MiXCR run on the RT-PCR reads, TCRdb lists one record per CDR3 protein. This sample has hundreds of thousands of distinct CDR3 sequences, with 14% found just once. This sample comprised PBMCs from blood, obtained around 14 days before vaccination. The receptors originated from a man aged 50-59 years who received an inactivated influenza vaccine. CDR3s include the opening cysteine and the closing phenylalanine or tryptophan. A D gene is named only where the DNA matches it firmly. Clone size, where shown, is once, few, many, or a class for clones that have expanded.

V gene: TRBV27
clone size: few
J gene: TRBJ2-7
D gene: TRBD2
CDR3 DNA: TGTGCCAGCAGGGGAACTAGCGGGGGTTCCTACGAGCAGTACTTC
CDR3 protein: CASRGTSGGSYEQYF

V gene: TRBV18
clone size: .
J gene: TRBJ1-4
D gene: TRBD1
CDR3 DNA: TGTGCCAGCTCACGACAGGGGGTGCATAATGAAAAACTGTTTTTT
CDR3 protein: CASSRQGVHNEKLFF

V gene: TRBV25-1
clone size: .
J gene: TRBJ2-2
D gene: TRBD2
CDR3 DNA: TGTGCCAGCAGCCCCCGTCGCGGAGCGGGGGGACTTAACACCGTGGAGCTGTTTTTT
CDR3 protein: CASSPRRGAGGLNTVELFF

V gene: TRBV7-2
clone size: .
J gene: TRBJ1-5
D gene: .
CDR3 DNA: TGTGCCAGCAGCTTAGCGCAGTGGGGCAATCAGCCCCAGCATTTT
CDR3 protein: CASSLAQWGNQPQHF

V gene: TRBV7-9
clone size: many
J gene: TRBJ2-7
D gene: .
CDR3 DNA: TGTGCCAGCAGCTTAGATCGAGGAGAGCAGTACTTC
CDR3 protein: CASSLDRGEQYF

V gene: TRBV12-3/TRBV12-4
clone size: many
J gene: TRBJ2-1
D gene: .
CDR3 DNA: TGTGCCAGCAGTTCCCTCAATGAGCAGTTCTTC
CDR3 protein: CASSSLNEQFF

V gene: TRBV7-9
clone size: few
J gene: TRBJ2-3
D gene: .
CDR3 DNA: TGTGCCAGCAGTCCCACGTCGGGGATCCCAGATACGCAGTATTTT
CDR3 protein: CASSPTSGIPDTQYF

V gene: TRBV7-6
clone size: .
J gene: TRBJ2-3
D gene: TRBD1
CDR3 DNA: TGTGCCAGCAGCCCCGGGACAGCCGAGGGCACAGATACGCAGTATTTT
CDR3 protein: CASSPGTAEGTDTQYF

V gene: TRBV7-6
clone size: few
J gene: TRBJ2-1
D gene: TRBD1
CDR3 DNA: TGTGCCAGCAGCTCGACAGGGCCTCTATACAATGAGCAGTTCTTC
CDR3 protein: CASSSTGPLYNEQFF

V gene: TRBV14
clone size: few
J gene: TRBJ1-1
D gene: .
CDR3 DNA: TGTGCCAGCAGCCACCCCGGCACAGTAACGTTGAACACTGAAGCTTTCTTT
CDR3 protein: CASSHPGTVTLNTEAFF

V gene: TRBV28
clone size: .
J gene: TRBJ2-7
D gene: .
CDR3 DNA: TGTGCCAGCACCCCTCCGGGACGGAAAATTTACGAGCAGTACTTC
CDR3 protein: CASTPPGRKIYEQYF

V gene: TRBV7-9
clone size: few
J gene: TRBJ1-4
D gene: .
CDR3 DNA: TGTGCCAGCAGCTTAGGCGGGACCGACCAACGTGAAAAACTGTTTTTT
CDR3 protein: CASSLGGTDQREKLFF

V gene: TRBV4-1
clone size: few
J gene: TRBJ1-3
D gene: TRBD1
CDR3 DNA: TGCGCCAGCAGCCTCACGTCCCCAGGGGGATTTTCTGGAAACACCATATATTTT
CDR3 protein: CASSLTSPGGFSGNTIYF

V gene: TRBV7-8
clone size: few
J gene: TRBJ2-5
D gene: TRBD2
CDR3 DNA: TGTGCCAGCACCCAATCCTTAGCGGGGGAACGAGAGACCCAGTACTTC
CDR3 protein: CASTQSLAGERETQYF

V gene: TRBV3-1
clone size: few
J gene: TRBJ2-7
D gene: TRBD2
CDR3 DNA: TGTGCCAGCAGCCAAGATTTCGGGGGGACCTACGAGCAGTACTTC
CDR3 protein: CASSQDFGGTYEQYF

V gene: TRBV4-2
clone size: .
J gene: TRBJ2-1
D gene: TRBD1
CDR3 DNA: TGTGCCAGCAGCCAAGAGACAGGGTTTAACAATGAGCAGTTCTTC
CDR3 protein: CASSQETGFNNEQFF

V gene: TRBV27
clone size: many
J gene: TRBJ1-1
D gene: .
CDR3 DNA: TGTGCCAGCAGTTTCTTGGGCATGAACACTGAAGCTTTCTTT
CDR3 protein: CASSFLGMNTEAFF

V gene: TRBV20-1
clone size: .
J gene: TRBJ2-7
D gene: .
CDR3 DNA: TGCAGTGCTAGCCTACGGACGGTCTCCTACGAGCAGTACTTC
CDR3 protein: CSASLRTVSYEQYF

V gene: TRBV6-2/TRBV6-3
clone size: .
J gene: TRBJ2-7
D gene: TRBD2
CDR3 DNA: TGTGCCAGCAGTTACCGGACTAGCGGGAGCAATTACGAGCAGTACTTC
CDR3 protein: CASSYRTSGSNYEQYF

V gene: TRBV7-9
clone size: few
J gene: TRBJ2-1
D gene: TRBD2
CDR3 DNA: TGTGCCAGCAGCTTCGATCGACTAGCGGGTGAGCAGTTCTTC
CDR3 protein: CASSFDRLAGEQFF

V gene: TRBV29-1
clone size: .
J gene: TRBJ2-1
D gene: TRBD2
CDR3 DNA: TGCAGCGTTGATAGGGGCGGGAGGACCTACAATGAGCAGTTCTTC
CDR3 protein: CSVDRGGRTYNEQFF

V gene: TRBV5-1
clone size: .
J gene: TRBJ2-7
D gene: .
CDR3 DNA: TGCGCCAGCAGCATTACAGGGGGGGTCCAGTACGAGCAGTACTTC
CDR3 protein: CASSITGGVQYEQYF

V gene: TRBV2
clone size: few
J gene: TRBJ1-2
D gene: .
CDR3 DNA: TGTGCCAGCCACCCGGGCCTCCCGGGCTACACCTTC
CDR3 protein: CASHPGLPGYTF

V gene: TRBV29-1
clone size: .
J gene: TRBJ2-4
D gene: .
CDR3 DNA: TGCAGCGTGGGTCTCGGTGGGCTGGAAGACATTCAGTACTTC
CDR3 protein: CSVGLGGLEDIQYF

V gene: TRBV4-1
clone size: .
J gene: TRBJ2-5
D gene: TRBD2
CDR3 DNA: TGCGCCAGCAGCCAATCTCCTAGCGGGGGGCAAGAGACCCAGTACTTC
CDR3 protein: CASSQSPSGGQETQYF

V gene: TRBV20-1
clone size: .
J gene: TRBJ2-2
D gene: .
CDR3 DNA: TGCAGTGCTAGAGGAAGCGGAAAGAACACCGGGGAGCTGTTTTTT
CDR3 protein: CSARGSGKNTGELFF

V gene: TRBV10-3
clone size: few
J gene: TRBJ1-2
D gene: TRBD1
CDR3 DNA: TGTGCCATCACCGGGACAGGGGGTTACACCTTC
CDR3 protein: CAITGTGGYTF

V gene: TRBV9
clone size: few
J gene: TRBJ2-1
D gene: TRBD2
CDR3 DNA: TGTGCCAGCAGCGGAGCACTAGCGGGAGAGGGCAATGAGCAGTTCTTC
CDR3 protein: CASSGALAGEGNEQFF

V gene: TRBV18
clone size: few
J gene: TRBJ1-5
D gene: .
CDR3 DNA: TGTGCCAGCTCGGGGACCACAGTTAATCAGCCCCAGCATTTT
CDR3 protein: CASSGTTVNQPQHF

V gene: TRBV7-8
clone size: .
J gene: TRBJ2-2
D gene: .
CDR3 DNA: TGTGCCAGCACTTCATCAAGGACTTTGAACACCGGGGAGCTGTTTTTT
CDR3 protein: CASTSSRTLNTGELFF

V gene: TRBV29-1
clone size: few
J gene: TRBJ2-7
D gene: .
CDR3 DNA: TGCAGCGTTGAAGATCGCCGTAGACTCTCCTACGAGCAGTACTTC
CDR3 protein: CSVEDRRRLSYEQYF

V gene: TRBV5-1
clone size: .
J gene: TRBJ1-1
D gene: TRBD1
CDR3 DNA: TGCGCCAGCAACCCTGACAGGGGCACTGAAGCTTTCTTT
CDR3 protein: CASNPDRGTEAFF

V gene: TRBV6-1
clone size: .
J gene: TRBJ2-1
D gene: .
CDR3 DNA: TGTGCCAGCAGGGGGAACAGGGTGGATGGTGAGCAGTTCTTC
CDR3 protein: CASRGNRVDGEQFF

V gene: TRBV12-3/TRBV12-4
clone size: few
J gene: TRBJ2-2
D gene: .
CDR3 DNA: TGTGCCAGCAATCCGGAGGGGGTCCTGAGGGGTTCCGGGGAGCTGTTTTTT
CDR3 protein: CASNPEGVLRGSGELFF

V gene: TRBV4-3
clone size: few
J gene: TRBJ2-7
D gene: TRBD2
CDR3 DNA: TGCGCCAGCAGCCAAGATCTAGCGGGAGTTAGCGAGCAGTACTTC
CDR3 protein: CASSQDLAGVSEQYF

V gene: TRBV29-1
clone size: few
J gene: TRBJ2-2
D gene: TRBD2
CDR3 DNA: TGCAGCGGTCTCGGGACTAGCGGGTCCAACACCGGGGAGCTGTTTTTT
CDR3 protein: CSGLGTSGSNTGELFF

V gene: TRBV6-1
clone size: once
J gene: TRBJ1-2
D gene: .
CDR3 DNA: TGTGCCAGCAGTCAAGGGGGAGGCCCAACTGGCTACACCTTC
CDR3 protein: CASSQGGGPTGYTF

V gene: TRBV28
clone size: many
J gene: TRBJ1-5
D gene: TRBD1
CDR3 DNA: TGTGCCAGCAGTTTATCGACAGGGGGCATAGATCAGCCCCAGCATTTT
CDR3 protein: CASSLSTGGIDQPQHF

V gene: TRBV5-1
clone size: .
J gene: TRBJ2-3
D gene: .
CDR3 DNA: TGCGCCAGCAGCTTAATAAAAGATACGCAGTATTTT
CDR3 protein: CASSLIKDTQYF

V gene: TRBV25-1
clone size: .
J gene: TRBJ2-1
D gene: .
CDR3 DNA: TGTGCCAGCAGTGTCGGAGGGGGTTCGAATGAGCAGTTCTTC
CDR3 protein: CASSVGGGSNEQFF

V gene: TRBV6-1
clone size: .
J gene: TRBJ2-5
D gene: .
CDR3 DNA: TGTGCCAGCAAGACGGGCGCCAATCAAGAGACCCAGTACTTC
CDR3 protein: CASKTGANQETQYF

V gene: TRBV7-8
clone size: .
J gene: TRBJ2-7
D gene: .
CDR3 DNA: TGTGCCAGCAGCTTAAGGGACTCCAGCTCCTACGAGCAGTACTTC
CDR3 protein: CASSLRDSSSYEQYF

V gene: TRBV5-1
clone size: .
J gene: TRBJ2-7
D gene: TRBD2
CDR3 DNA: TGCGCCAGCAGCCCACGGACTAGCGACGAGCAGTACTTC
CDR3 protein: CASSPRTSDEQYF

V gene: TRBV2
clone size: few
J gene: TRBJ2-3
D gene: .
CDR3 DNA: TGTGCCAGCAGTTCCCGACCCGACCGAACAGATACGCAGTATTTT
CDR3 protein: CASSSRPDRTDTQYF

V gene: TRBV6-5
clone size: few
J gene: TRBJ2-1
D gene: TRBD2
CDR3 DNA: TGTGCCAGCAGTTACTGGACTAGCGGGACCAATGAGCAGTTCTTC
CDR3 protein: CASSYWTSGTNEQFF

V gene: TRBV6-2/TRBV6-3
clone size: few
J gene: TRBJ2-6
D gene: .
CDR3 DNA: TGTGCCAGCAGCCCTTTTTTTAAGGGCGGGACAACGAGCTCTGGGGCCAACGTCCTGACTTTC
CDR3 protein: CASSPFFKGGTTSSGANVLTF

V gene: TRBV24-1
clone size: once
J gene: TRBJ2-2
D gene: TRBD1
CDR3 DNA: TGTGCCACCAGTGACCCCGGGACAGGGTTCGCCGGGGAGCTGTTTTTT
CDR3 protein: CATSDPGTGFAGELFF

V gene: TRBV6-2/TRBV6-3
clone size: .
J gene: TRBJ2-5
D gene: TRBD2
CDR3 DNA: TGTGCCAGCAGTTCCTGGACTAGCGGGGGCCCCAAGGGCCATCAAGAGACCCAGTACTTC
CDR3 protein: CASSSWTSGGPKGHQETQYF

V gene: TRBV12-3/TRBV12-4
clone size: few
J gene: TRBJ2-1
D gene: .
CDR3 DNA: TGTGCCAGCAATAGGAGGGCGAGCTCCTACAATGAGCAGTTCTTC
CDR3 protein: CASNRRASSYNEQFF

V gene: TRBV29-1
clone size: many
J gene: TRBJ1-5
D gene: .
CDR3 DNA: TGCAGCGTTGATCAGCGGTGTTCGGGCAATCAGCCCCAGCATTTT
CDR3 protein: CSVDQRCSGNQPQHF